The 27 T cell receptor beta chains listed next were all sequenced from one sample in a study of CXCR3-negative and CXCR3-positive naive CD8 T cells. Points from the study as a whole: Compared with CXCR3-negative naive cells, CXCR3-positive naive cells showed more hydrophobic TRB CDR3s.

No antigen has been identified for these receptors. UMI-labeled 5' RACE TRB cDNA libraries were prepared from the cells. Each CDR3 protein gets one entry in TCRdb, which reprocessed the 5' RACE reads and gives no DNA. This specimen shows 55,000 to 65,000 distinct CDR3 sequences; the ten leading clones hold more than 0.45%. The material sequenced was naive CXCR3+ CD8+ T cells from blood. The subset is: CD45RO-CCR7+CD27+CD95- naive CD8+ T cells expressing CXCR3 (TNR3+). These receptors came from a human donor in good health. Some clones in this sample may be carry-over from other donors' samples.

This chain uses TRBV29-1 with TRBJ2-5; checking the TCRdb D call of TRBD1 is not possible without DNA. Germline V CDR1 and CDR2: SQVTM, ANQGSEA. The length of the CDR3 is 13 residues. This chain's CDR3 is CSVEDDQGETQYF.

The chain is built from TRBV6-2 or TRBV6-3 and TRBJ2-7; checking the TCRdb D call of TRBD1 is not possible without DNA. In germline, CDR1 is MNHEY, CDR2 SVGEGT. The CDR3 runs 15 residues. CDR3 sequence: CASSATPGQDHEQYF.

This CDR3 is CSADDRRITDTQYF. The chain has TRBV20-1 and TRBJ2-3. The CDR3 is 14 amino acids. The germline CDR1 and CDR2 sequences are DFQATT and SNEGSKA (reference sequence).

The chain is built from TRBV29-1 and TRBJ2-7; the D call of TRBD1 rests on TCRdb alone, since no DNA is present to check it. This CDR3 has 13 amino acids. Germline V gene sequence: CDR1 SQVTM, CDR2 ANQGSEA. The CDR3 loop reads CSTIGTPSYEQYF.

The CDR3 region is CSANKRLSSYNSPLHF. The V call is TRBV20-1, the J call TRBJ1-6. This CDR3 has 16 residues. CDR1 and CDR2 (germline): DFQATT, SNEGSKA (reference sequence).

The rearrangement uses TRBV12-3 or TRBV12-4 and TRBJ2-1; TCRdb's D call, TRBD1, is unchecked because there is no DNA. This CDR3 spans 14 amino acids. The CDR3 spells CASSFGPGIPEQFF.

This rearrangement joins TRBV6-2 or TRBV6-3 to TRBJ2-1; no DNA is available, so the TRBD2 call from TCRdb remains unchecked. Germline lookup yields CDR1 MNHEY and CDR2 SVGEGT. The CDR3 spans 14 residues. The CDR3 is CASSYSSGGYEQFF.

The chain links TRBV28 to TRBJ1-3. CDR1 is MDHEN, CDR2 SYDVKM, per germline. The CDR3 runs to 14 residues. CDR3 region: CASSPVVSGNTIYF.

The chain links TRBV7-9 to TRBJ2-3. This CDR3 is built from 13 residues. CDR1 is SEHNR and CDR2 is FQNEAQ in the germline V gene (reference sequence). The CDR3 sequence: CASSFVGTDTQYF.

The V call is TRBV9, the J call TRBJ1-1. This CDR3 is 14 amino acids long. Germline CDR1 reads SGDLS; CDR2 reads YYNGEE. This CDR3 is CASSVGGTHTEAFF.

V is TRBV28 and J is TRBJ2-3. This CDR3 comprises 13 residues. Per the germline V gene, CDR1 is MDHEN and CDR2 is SYDVKM. Here the CDR3 reads CATLGLNTDTQYF.

The V call is TRBV12-3 or TRBV12-4, the J call TRBJ1-2. The CDR3 totals 14 residues. CDR3: CASSLAGPNYGYTF.

The chain carries TRBV12-3 or TRBV12-4 and TRBJ2-1; TCRdb proposes TRBD2, but this gene call is untestable without DNA. The CDR3 extends over 16 amino acids. The CDR3 protein is CASSPTIAGDYNEQFF.

The chain combines TRBV29-1 with TRBJ2-3; the TCRdb call, TRBD1, lacks DNA for checking. The CDR3 contains 16 residues. The germline gives CDR1 SQVTM, CDR2 ANQGSEA. The CDR3 is CSVEALDGTGTDTQYF.

This chain uses TRBV28 with TRBJ1-4. This CDR3 is 11 amino acids long. CDR1 and CDR2 (germline): MDHEN, SYDVKM. CDR3 protein: CASNGVEKLFF.

The rearrangement uses TRBV7-9 and TRBJ2-7; TCRdb designates TRBD1, a call that cannot be tested without DNA. The CDR3 spans 16 residues. Per the germline V gene, CDR1 is SEHNR and CDR2 is FQNEAQ (reference sequence). CDR3: CASSPRDPKRTYEQYF.

This rearrangement joins TRBV7-9 to TRBJ1-1. The CDR3 extends over 12 amino acids. The germline V gene encodes CDR1 SEHNR and CDR2 FQNEAQ (reference sequence). The chain's CDR3 is CASSFGTTEAFF.

The J gene is TRBJ2-1, the V gene TRBV27. The CDR3 sequence is 14 residues long. CDR1 is MNHEY and CDR2 is SMNVEV in the germline V gene (reference sequence). The CDR3 spells CASSFYPSYNEQFF.

The chain uses TRBV20-1 and TRBJ2-1; TCRdb gives TRBD1 as the D gene, but with no DNA this cannot be confirmed. Germline assignment: CDR1 DFQATT and CDR2 SNEGSKA (reference sequence). There are 14 residues in the CDR3. CDR3: CSALSAHSYNEQFF.

The chain's CDR3 is CASSLGGPMGEQYF. The chain employs TRBV7-2 and TRBJ2-7. The CDR3 runs 14 residues. In germline, CDR1 is SGHTA, CDR2 FQGNSA. The complete variable domain, with remaining parts taken from reference TRBV7-2 and TRBJ2-7, reads GAGVSQSPSNKVTEKGKDVELRCDPISGHTALYWYRQSLGQGLEFLIYFQGNSAPDKSGLPSDRFSAERTGGSVSTLTIQRTQQEDSAVYLCASSLGGPMGEQYFGPGTRLTVT.

V and J are TRBV29-1 and TRBJ1-2. CDR1 SQVTM and CDR2 ANQGSEA come from the germline V gene. This CDR3 comprises 13 residues. The CDR3 is CSVETPANYGYTF.

CDR3 in amino acids: CSVEDRDTEYEQYF. V usage is TRBV29-1 and J usage is TRBJ2-7. This CDR3 has 14 amino acids. The germline gives CDR1 SQVTM, CDR2 ANQGSEA.

The chain has TRBV20-1 and TRBJ2-7; TCRdb picks TRBD1, but there is no DNA to check that call. The CDR3 consists of 13 residues. The germline V gene encodes CDR1 DFQATT and CDR2 SNEGSKA (reference sequence). This CDR3 is CSASRTQSYEQYF.

V is TRBV4-3 and J is TRBJ1-5. Germline values: CDR1 LGHNA, CDR2 YSLEER. The CDR3 sequence is 15 residues long. The CDR3 is CTSSQGKGITQPQHF.

The V and J genes are TRBV15 and TRBJ1-1; TCRdb's D gene call, TRBD1, goes unchecked for lack of DNA. The germline V gene has CDR1 LNHNV and CDR2 YYDKDF (reference sequence). The CDR3 length is 15 residues. The CDR3 sequence: CATSSTGTGMTEAFF.

This chain links TRBV9 with TRBJ1-1; the TCRdb D gene call, TRBD1, has no DNA to confirm it. Germline V gene sequence: CDR1 SGDLS, CDR2 YYNGEE. This CDR3 has 17 amino acids. The CDR3 reads CASSVAQGEVLNTEAFF.

The V call is TRBV15, the J call TRBJ1-4; lacking DNA, the TRBD1 call made by TCRdb goes unchecked. The CDR3 loop spans 16 amino acids. The germline V gene has CDR1 LNHNV and CDR2 YYDKDF (reference sequence). This CDR3 is CATSRGPTGTLEKLFF. The full variable domain, with the rest looked up from reference TRBV15 and TRBJ1-4, is DAMVIQNPRYQVTQFGKPVTLSCSQTLNHNVMYWYQQKSSQAPKLLFHYYDKDFNNEADTPDNFQSRRPNTSFCFLDIRSPGLGDTAMYLCATSRGPTGTLEKLFFGSGTQLSVL.